This T cell receptor beta chain came from a study of T-cell reconstitution after alpha-beta-depleted transplantation in children. The CDR3 covers 17 residues. Germline loops: CDR1 MNHEY, CDR2 SVGEGT. Trimming shortened V by 2 bases and J by 0 bases, and 16 bases separated the two germline ends. Unique molecular identifiers were incorporated when the TCRbeta library was constructed. TCRdb independently ran MiXCR on the PCR reads; one entry per CDR3 protein. The sample has about 110,000 distinct CDR3 sequences; around 10% are singletons. This clonotype showed up many times. This specimen consisted of PBMCs from the stem cell graft donor, obtained from the stem cell graft. V gene TRBV6-2 or TRBV6-3 combines with J gene TRBJ1-1; D remains ambiguous. The sequence was obtained from a human donor who donated a stem cell graft to a child with acute lymphoblastic leukemia. The CDR3 DNA sequence: TGTGCCAGCAGTTACGAGGGATATGTGGTGGTGAACACTGAAGCTTTCTTT. As protein: CASSYEGYVVVNTEAFF.